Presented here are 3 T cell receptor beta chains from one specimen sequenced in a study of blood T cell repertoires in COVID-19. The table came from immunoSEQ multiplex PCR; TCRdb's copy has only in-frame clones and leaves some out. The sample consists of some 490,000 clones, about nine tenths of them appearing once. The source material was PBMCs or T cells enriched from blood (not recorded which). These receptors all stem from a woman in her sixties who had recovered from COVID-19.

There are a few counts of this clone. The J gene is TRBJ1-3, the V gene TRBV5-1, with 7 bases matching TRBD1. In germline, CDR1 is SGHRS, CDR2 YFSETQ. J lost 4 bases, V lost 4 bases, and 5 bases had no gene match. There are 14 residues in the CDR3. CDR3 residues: CASSLGTEGNTIYF. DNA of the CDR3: TGCGCCAGCAGCCTCGGGACAGAGGGAAACACCATATATTTT. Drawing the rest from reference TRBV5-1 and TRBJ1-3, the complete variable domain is KAGVTQTPRYLIKTRGQQVTLSCSPISGHRSVSWYQQTPGQGLQFLFEYFSETQRNKGNFPGRFSGRQFSNSRSEMNVSTLELGDSALYLCASSLGTEGNTIYFGEGSWLTVV.

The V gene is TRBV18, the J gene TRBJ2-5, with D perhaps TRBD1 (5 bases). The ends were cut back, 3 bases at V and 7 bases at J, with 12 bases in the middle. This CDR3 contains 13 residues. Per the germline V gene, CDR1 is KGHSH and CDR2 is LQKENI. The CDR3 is CASSPQGGVTQYF. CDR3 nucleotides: TGTGCCAGCTCACCCCAGGGCGGTGTGACCCAGTACTTC. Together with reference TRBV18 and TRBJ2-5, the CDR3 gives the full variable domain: NAGVMQNPRHLVRRRGQEARLRCSPMKGHSHVYWYRQLPEEGLKFMVYLQKENIIDESGMPKERFSAEFPKEGPSILRIQQVVRGDSAAYFCASSPQGGVTQYFGPGTRLLVL.

The CDR3, as DNA: TGTGCCAGCAGGGGGACAGGGAGAAACACCGGGGAGCTGTTTTTT. Its translation: CASRGTGRNTGELFF. This chain joins TRBV2 and TRBJ2-2, with TRBD1 matching 9 bases. The CDR3 runs to 15 residues. Per germline, CDR1 SNHLY and CDR2 FYNNEI. Losses at the gene ends were 6 bases for V and 2 bases for J; bases not matched to a gene: 4.